This T cell receptor beta chain comes out of a study of blood T cell repertoires in COVID-19. This CDR3 region has 12 residues. V shed 6 bases and J 6 bases; nucleotides not matched to a gene: 2. This clone turned up a few times. The method was immunoSEQ multiplex PCR; TCRdb's version includes in-frame clones alone and lacks a portion of them. Counted here are 350,000 to 450,000 clones, 80% to 85% occurring once; the ten biggest clones make up less than 6%. The specimen was PBMCs or T cells enriched from blood (not recorded which). The receptor comes from a woman in her 50s who had recovered from COVID-19. The chain has TRBV12-3 or TRBV12-4 and TRBJ2-3; TRBD2 agrees at 8 bases. The CDR3 coding sequence is TGTGCCAGCAGACTAGCGGCGGATACGCAGTATTTT. This encodes CASRLAADTQYF.